This TCR beta chain was identified in a study of shared clonotypes between healthy human individuals. The method was immunoSEQ multiplex PCR; TCRdb's version includes in-frame clones alone and lacks a portion of them. The repertoire includes about 2.2 million clones, under 95% of them detected once, and 1.5% to 2% sits in the top ten. Naive CD8 cells were CD45RO-negative, positively selected for CCR7, excluding terminally differentiated effector memory CD45RA+ cells. CDR1 is LNHDA, CDR2 SQIVND, per germline (reference sequence). Trimming pared 3 bases from V and 5 bases from J, leaving 13 bases between. CDR3 length: 14 amino acids.

The J gene is TRBJ1-1, the V gene TRBV19; tentative D call: TRBD1 (5 bases). The sequenced sample consisted of naive CD8+ T cells from PBMCs. The receptor's source is a man between 18 and 29 years old in good health. Some clones in this sample may be carry-over from other donors' samples. The CDR3 DNA sequence: TGTGCCAGTAGTATCGGGACCTCGGGAACTGAAGCTTTCTTT. Translating gives CASSIGTSGTEAFF.